Listed below are T cell receptor beta chains from one sample, sequenced in a study of T cells in localized non-small cell lung cancer. Assay used: immunoSEQ multiplex PCR; TCRdb lists only in-frame clones, some missing. This sample has around 1,800 clones, with about two fifths found just once. The input for sequencing was lung tumor tissue, taken before any cancer treatment. Every receptor here comes from a male donor aged 60 or over with stage II lung adenocarcinoma. The conserved cysteine and the conserved F or W are not part of the CDR3 here.

cdr3_aa	j_call	v_call
AWSPPDRGPKNIQY	TRBJ2-4	TRBV30
ASSPRSGATNTEAF	TRBJ1-1	TRBV6-8
ASSSRTGGKGELF	TRBJ2-2	TRBV28
ASSIRSVDEQY	TRBJ2-7	TRBV19
ATSRRVGTDTQY	TRBJ2-3	TRBV19
ASSLVGYSGPSYEQY	TRBJ2-7	TRBV28
ASSINLIDGYT	TRBJ1-2	TRBV19
ASSPGSLVNEQF	TRBJ2-1	TRBV18
ASSLTVLNQWETQY	TRBJ2-5	TRBV5-1
ASSPPWGQGMNTEAF	TRBJ1-1	TRBV18